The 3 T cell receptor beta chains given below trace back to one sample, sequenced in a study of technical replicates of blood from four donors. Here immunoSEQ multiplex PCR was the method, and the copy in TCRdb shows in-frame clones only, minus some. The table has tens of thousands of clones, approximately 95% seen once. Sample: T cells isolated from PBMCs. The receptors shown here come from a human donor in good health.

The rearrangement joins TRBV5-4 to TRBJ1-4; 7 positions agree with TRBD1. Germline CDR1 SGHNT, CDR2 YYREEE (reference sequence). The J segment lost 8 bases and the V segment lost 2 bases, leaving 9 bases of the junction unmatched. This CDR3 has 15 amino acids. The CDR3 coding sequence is TGTGCCAGCAGCTTTGTCGGGCAGGGACAGGAAAAACTGTTTTTT. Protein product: CASSFVGQGQEKLFF.

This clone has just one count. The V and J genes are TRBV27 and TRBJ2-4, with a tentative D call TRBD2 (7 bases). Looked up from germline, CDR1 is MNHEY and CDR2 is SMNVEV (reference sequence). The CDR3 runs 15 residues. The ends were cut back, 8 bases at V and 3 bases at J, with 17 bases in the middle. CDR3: CASWGGASGKNIQYF. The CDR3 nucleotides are TGTGCCAGCTGGGGGGGGGCCTCTGGCAAAAACATTCAGTACTTC.

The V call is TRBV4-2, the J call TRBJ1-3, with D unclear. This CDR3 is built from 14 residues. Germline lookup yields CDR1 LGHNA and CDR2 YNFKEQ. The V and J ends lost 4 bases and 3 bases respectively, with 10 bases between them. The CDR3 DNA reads TGTGCCAGCAGCCCCCGGGAAGGTGGAAACACCATATATTTT. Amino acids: CASSPREGGNTIYF.